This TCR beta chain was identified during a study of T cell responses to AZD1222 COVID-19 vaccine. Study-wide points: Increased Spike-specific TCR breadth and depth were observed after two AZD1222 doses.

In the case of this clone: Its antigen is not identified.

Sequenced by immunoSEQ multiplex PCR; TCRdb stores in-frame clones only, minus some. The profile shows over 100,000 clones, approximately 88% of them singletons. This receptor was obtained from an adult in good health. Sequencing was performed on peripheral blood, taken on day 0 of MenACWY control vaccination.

CDR3: CATSRDFFLGADNSPLHF. CDR3 coding DNA: TGTGCCACCAGCAGAGATTTTTTCCTTGGGGCTGATAATTCACCCCTCCACTTT. The rearrangement links TRBV15 to TRBJ1-6; D is perhaps TRBD1 (5 bases). The germline V and J ends were trimmed by 0 bases and 5 bases, with 17 bases remaining between them. Germline V gene lookup returns CDR1 LNHNV and CDR2 YYDKDF (reference sequence). There are 18 residues in the CDR3. Full variable domain (rest looked up from reference TRBV15 and TRBJ1-6): DAMVIQNPRYQVTQFGKPVTLSCSQTLNHNVMYWYQQKSSQAPKLLFHYYDKDFNNEADTPDNFQSRRPNTSFCFLDIRSPGLGDTAMYLCATSRDFFLGADNSPLHFGNGTRLTVT.